Listed below are T cell receptor beta chains from one sample, sequenced in a study of blood T cells in healthy people across ages. TCRdb recomputed calls from the 5' RACE reads with MiXCR, one row per CDR3 protein. The data hold about 640,000 distinct CDR3 sequences, with approximately 30% observed a single time. The source material was blood. The receptor source for this set is a woman older than 75 in good health. Both conserved end residues are part of each CDR3. The D gene is left open where the match is weak. Only some rows state a clone size, as once, few, many or a class for expanded clones.

v_call	d_call	j_call	clone_size	cdr3_nt	cdr3_aa
TRBV5-1	.	TRBJ1-2	.	TGCGCCAGCAGTGCGGTCGGGGAGAGTTATGGCTACACCTTC	CASSAVGESYGYTF
TRBV20-1	.	TRBJ2-7	.	TGCAGTGCTAGGATGACGGGACGCTTCGAGCAGTACTTC	CSARMTGRFEQYF
TRBV5-1	TRBD1	TRBJ2-7	many	TGCGCCAGCAGCTTGGGGGGACAGGGGAATTACGAGCAGTACTTC	CASSLGGQGNYEQYF
TRBV7-2	TRBD2	TRBJ2-7	many	TGTGCCAGCAGCTTAACTAGCGGTTCCTACGAGCAGTACTTC	CASSLTSGSYEQYF
TRBV4-1	.	TRBJ1-6	.	TGCGCCAGCAGCCCGGAGGGAACGCCCTATAATTCACCCCTCCACTTT	CASSPEGTPYNSPLHF
TRBV7-8	.	TRBJ2-7	many	TGTGCCAGCAGCCCCCGATACGGCGGGGAGCAGTACTTC	CASSPRYGGEQYF
TRBV7-2	TRBD2	TRBJ2-7	.	TGTGCCAGCAGCCCGGGACTAACGCGGTCCTACGAGCAGTACTTC	CASSPGLTRSYEQYF
TRBV7-9	.	TRBJ2-1	many	TGTGCCAGCAGCTCCCGGGAAGGATTCTACAATGAGCAGTTCTTC	CASSSREGFYNEQFF
TRBV7-3	.	TRBJ2-1	.	TGTGCCAGCAGGGCCGGGTACAACAATGAGCAGTTCTTC	CASRAGYNNEQFF
TRBV7-9	TRBD1	TRBJ1-4	.	TGTGCCAGCACCTCACGATCGGGACAGGGGCCCAGGGCAACTAATGAAAAACTGTTTTTT	CASTSRSGQGPRATNEKLFF
TRBV6-4	.	TRBJ1-5	.	TGTGCCAGCAGACCTCATACACACGCTGAGTATCAGCCCCAGCATTTT	CASRPHTHAEYQPQHF
TRBV2	.	TRBJ1-2	.	TGTGCCAGCAGGTCGGACGGGAAGGATGGCTACACCTTC	CASRSDGKDGYTF
TRBV4-1	.	TRBJ2-1	many	TGCGCCAGCAGCCAGGAGGGGACAGAGTACAATGAGCAGTTCTTC	CASSQEGTEYNEQFF
TRBV30	.	TRBJ1-2	many	TGTGCCTGGAGTGTGGGCAGCTTCTATGGCTACACCTTC	CAWSVGSFYGYTF
TRBV6-1	.	TRBJ1-2	many	TGTGCCAGCAGTGAGCACCAGGCCCGAGCTAACTATGGCTACACCTTC	CASSEHQARANYGYTF
TRBV9	.	TRBJ2-1	many	TGTGCCAGCAGCGTAGGGACCGGACTCAATGAGCAGTTCTTC	CASSVGTGLNEQFF
TRBV5-6	.	TRBJ2-5	many	TGTGCCAGCAGCAGAGGACAGCCACAAGAGACCCAGTACTTC	CASSRGQPQETQYF
TRBV9	TRBD2	TRBJ2-3	many	TGTGCCAGCAGCGTTCCTAGCGGGGGGGTGGGAGTAGATACGCAGTATTTT	CASSVPSGGVGVDTQYF
TRBV11-2	.	TRBJ2-1	few	TGTGCCAGCAGCTTAGAAGGCGCTCCCCGGGATGAGCAGTTCTTC	CASSLEGAPRDEQFF
TRBV20-1	.	TRBJ2-3	.	TGCAGTGCTAAAGAGCGGCTTATCAGCACAGATACGCAGTATTTT	CSAKERLISTDTQYF
TRBV28	.	TRBJ1-2	many	TGTGCCAGCAGTGGGGGCGCCTATGGCTACACCTTC	CASSGGAYGYTF
TRBV11-1	.	TRBJ1-1	few	TGTGCCAGCAGCTTATTTTCCGGACCAGCTGAAGCTTTCTTT	CASSLFSGPAEAFF
TRBV7-8	.	TRBJ2-1	many	TGTGCCAGCAGCGCCTACAGGGTAAGCTCCTACAATGAGCAGTTCTTC	CASSAYRVSSYNEQFF
TRBV10-3	.	TRBJ2-7	many	TGTGCCATCAGCCGCCAGGCCTCCTACGAGCAGTACTTC	CAISRQASYEQYF
TRBV3-1	.	TRBJ1-2	few	TGTGCCAGCGGCCAAAGACAGAACTATGGCTACACCTTC	CASGQRQNYGYTF
TRBV7-2	TRBD1	TRBJ2-7	many	TGTGCCAGCAGCGCTACCACTCCGGGACAGGGGAGCAATGAGCAGTACTTC	CASSATTPGQGSNEQYF
TRBV25-1	.	TRBJ1-2	.	TGTGCCAGCAGTGAGGTTAATCCAAGCTATGGCTACACCTTC	CASSEVNPSYGYTF